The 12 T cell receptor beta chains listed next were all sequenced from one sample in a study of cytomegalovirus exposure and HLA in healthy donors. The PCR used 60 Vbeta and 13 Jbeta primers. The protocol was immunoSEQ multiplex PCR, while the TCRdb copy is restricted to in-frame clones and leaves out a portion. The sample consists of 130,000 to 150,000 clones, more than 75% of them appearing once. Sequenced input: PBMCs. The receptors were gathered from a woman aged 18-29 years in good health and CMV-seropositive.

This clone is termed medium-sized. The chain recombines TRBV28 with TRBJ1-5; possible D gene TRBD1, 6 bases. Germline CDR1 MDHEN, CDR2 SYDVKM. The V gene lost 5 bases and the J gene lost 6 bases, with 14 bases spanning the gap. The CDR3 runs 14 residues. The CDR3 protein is CASSTGEGGQPQHF. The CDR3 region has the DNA TGTGCCAGCAGTACAGGAGAAGGGGGTCAGCCCCAGCATTTT.

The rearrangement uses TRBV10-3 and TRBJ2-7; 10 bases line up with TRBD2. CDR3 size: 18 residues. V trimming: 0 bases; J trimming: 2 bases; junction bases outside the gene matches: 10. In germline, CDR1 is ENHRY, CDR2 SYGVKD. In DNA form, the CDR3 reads TGTGCCATCAGTGAGTCGAACACCCCTAGCGGGGGAGCCTACGAGCAGTACTTC. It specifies CAISESNTPSGGAYEQYF.

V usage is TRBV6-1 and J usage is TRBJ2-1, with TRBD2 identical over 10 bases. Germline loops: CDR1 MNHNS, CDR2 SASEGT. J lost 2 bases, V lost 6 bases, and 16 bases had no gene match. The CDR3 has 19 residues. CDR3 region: CASREHASGGFSTYNEQFF. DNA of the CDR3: TGTGCCAGCAGGGAACACGCTAGCGGGGGTTTTAGCACCTACAATGAGCAGTTCTTC.

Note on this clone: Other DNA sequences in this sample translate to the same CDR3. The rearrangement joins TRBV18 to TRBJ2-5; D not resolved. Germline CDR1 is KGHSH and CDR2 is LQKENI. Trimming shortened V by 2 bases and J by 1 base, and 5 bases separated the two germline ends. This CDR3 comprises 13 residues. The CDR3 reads CASSPNSQETQYF. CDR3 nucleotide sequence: TGTGCCAGCTCACCAAACAGCCAAGAGACCCAGTACTTC.

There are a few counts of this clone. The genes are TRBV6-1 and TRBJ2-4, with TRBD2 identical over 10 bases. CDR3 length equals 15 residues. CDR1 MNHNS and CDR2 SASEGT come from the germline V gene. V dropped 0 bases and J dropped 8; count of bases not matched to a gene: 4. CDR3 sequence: CASSEASGGADIQYF. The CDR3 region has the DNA TGTGCCAGCAGTGAAGCAAGCGGGGGGGCAGACATTCAGTACTTC.

The CDR3 protein is CASSFSGGPTTEQFF. CDR3 DNA: TGCGCCAGCAGCTTTAGCGGGGGCCCGACCACTGAGCAGTTCTTC. The chain links TRBV5-1 to TRBJ2-1, with 9 bases identical to TRBD2. The CDR3 has 15 residues. Germline CDR1 is SGHRS and CDR2 is YFSETQ. The trim removed 2 bases at V and 9 bases at J, leaving 9 bases unmatched.

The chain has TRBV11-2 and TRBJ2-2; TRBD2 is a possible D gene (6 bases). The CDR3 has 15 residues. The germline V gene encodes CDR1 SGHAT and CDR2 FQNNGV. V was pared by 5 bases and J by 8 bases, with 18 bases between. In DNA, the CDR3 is TGTGCCAGCAGCCCGACCGGGGGTATCTGGGGGGAGCTGTTTTTT. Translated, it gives CASSPTGGIWGELFF.

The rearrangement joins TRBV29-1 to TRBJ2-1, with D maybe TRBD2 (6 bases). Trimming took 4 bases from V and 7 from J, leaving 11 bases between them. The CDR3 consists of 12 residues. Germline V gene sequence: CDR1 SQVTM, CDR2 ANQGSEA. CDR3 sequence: CSVGQGGNEQFF. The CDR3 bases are TGCAGCGTTGGCCAGGGAGGAAATGAGCAGTTCTTC.

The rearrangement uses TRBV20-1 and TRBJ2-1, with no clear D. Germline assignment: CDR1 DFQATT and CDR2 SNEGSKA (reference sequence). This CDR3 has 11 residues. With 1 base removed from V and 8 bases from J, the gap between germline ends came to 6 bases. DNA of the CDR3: TGCAGTGCTAGAGGACAAGATGAGCAGTTCTTC. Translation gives CSARGQDEQFF.

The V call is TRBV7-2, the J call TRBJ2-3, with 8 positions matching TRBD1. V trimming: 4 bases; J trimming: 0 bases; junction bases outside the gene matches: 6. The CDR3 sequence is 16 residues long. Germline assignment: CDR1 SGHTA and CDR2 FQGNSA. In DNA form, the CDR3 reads TGTGCCAGCAGCTCCGGGACAGGTGCTAGCACAGATACGCAGTATTTT. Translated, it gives CASSSGTGASTDTQYF.

The CDR3 sequence: CASLGLAGYNEQFF. Written as DNA, the CDR3 is TGTGCCAGCCTTGGACTAGCGGGCTACAATGAGCAGTTCTTC. The chain has TRBV2 and TRBJ2-1, with 11 bases identical to TRBD2. The V gene's germline CDR1 is SNHLY and CDR2 FYNNEI. The CDR3 has 14 residues. The ends lost 8 bases at V and 3 bases at J; junction bases unmatched: 3.

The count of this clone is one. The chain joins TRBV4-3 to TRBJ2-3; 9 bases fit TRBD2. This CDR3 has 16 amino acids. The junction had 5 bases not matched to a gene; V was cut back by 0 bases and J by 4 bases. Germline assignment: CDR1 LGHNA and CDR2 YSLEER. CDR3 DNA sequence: TGCGCCAGCAGCCAAGACGGCGGGGGGGCGTCAGATACGCAGTATTTT. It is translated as CASSQDGGGASDTQYF.